These 16 T cell receptor beta chains were sequenced from one sample in a study of T cell responses to AZD1222 COVID-19 vaccine. Assay used: immunoSEQ multiplex PCR; TCRdb lists only in-frame clones, some missing. The table has about 180,000 clones, about 89% seen once. Sequencing used peripheral blood, obtained on day 0 of AZD1222 vaccination. The source is an adult in good health.

The chain joins TRBV29-1 to TRBJ1-5, with 9 nucleotides matching TRBD1. J gave up 4 bases and V 4 bases, and 2 bases lay outside the gene matches. The CDR3 covers 13 residues. Germline V gives CDR1 SQVTM, CDR2 ANQGSEA. The CDR3 nucleotides are TGCAGCGTTGGGGGACAGGGAAATCAGCCCCAGCATTTT. Protein sequence: CSVGGQGNQPQHF.

V gene TRBV7-9 combines with J gene TRBJ2-1; 14 nucleotides agree with TRBD2. Looked up from germline, CDR1 is SEHNR and CDR2 is FQNEAQ (reference sequence). CDR3 length: 17 amino acids. V was pared by 4 bases and J by 4 bases, with 6 bases of the junction left unmatched. DNA for the CDR3: TGTGCCAGCAGCTCATCCGGGACTAGCGGGAGTTACAATGAGCAGTTCTTC. Protein product: CASSSSGTSGSYNEQFF.

This sequence joins TRBV4-3 and TRBJ1-4, with TRBD1 identical over 11 bases. There are 19 residues in the CDR3. V shed 3 bases and J 8 bases; nucleotides not matched to a gene: 17. From germline, CDR1 is LGHNA and CDR2 YSLEER. The DNA for the CDR3 is TGCGCCAGCAGCCAGAGACTCGGATCGGACAGGGGGCACGGGGAAAAACTGTTTTTT. This translates into CASSQRLGSDRGHGEKLFF.

The V call is TRBV30, the J call TRBJ2-1, with D perhaps matching TRBD1 (5 bases). From germline, CDR1 is GTSNPN and CDR2 SVGIG (reference sequence). The CDR3 consists of 13 residues. Here the CDR3 reads CAVRVTSYNEQFF. DNA for the CDR3: TGTGCTGTCAGGGTTACATCCTACAATGAGCAGTTCTTC.

This chain connects TRBV14 to TRBJ2-1, with a weak D call TRBD2 (5 bases). The CDR3 has 15 amino acids. Deletions cut 0 bases from V and 9 bases from J, with 15 bases between. CDR1 and CDR2 (germline): SGHDN, FVKESK. CDR3 nucleotides: TGTGCCAGCAGCCAAGATGGCACTAGATATAGTGAGCAGTTCTTC. It encodes CASSQDGTRYSEQFF.

This rearrangement joins TRBV15 to TRBJ2-3; D tentatively reads TRBD1 or TRBD2 (5 bases each). CDR1 LNHNV and CDR2 YYDKDF come from the germline V gene (reference sequence). The CDR3 has 18 residues. The ends were cut back, 2 bases at V and 0 bases at J, with 18 bases in the middle. Here the CDR3 reads CATSRPPGAHSSTDTQYF. The CDR3 DNA reads as TGTGCCACCAGCAGACCCCCCGGGGCCCACTCTAGCACAGATACGCAGTATTTT. Filled out from reference TRBV15 and TRBJ2-3, the complete variable domain reads DAMVIQNPRYQVTQFGKPVTLSCSQTLNHNVMYWYQQKSSQAPKLLFHYYDKDFNNEADTPDNFQSRRPNTSFCFLDIRSPGLGDTAMYLCATSRPPGAHSSTDTQYFGPGTRLTVL.

The rearrangement uses TRBV6-2 or TRBV6-3 and TRBJ1-3; TRBD1 matches 10 bases. The CDR3 is made up of 18 amino acids. V lost 6 bases, J lost 2 bases, and 13 bases stayed unmatched. Germline V gene data show CDR1 as MNHEY and CDR2 as SVGEGT. CDR3 DNA: TGTGCCAGCAGCCCTTCGGGACAGGGGAGATCGCCTGGAAACACCATATATTTT. Its translation is CASSPSGQGRSPGNTIYF.

The count of this clone is one. The CDR3, as DNA: TGTGCCAGCAGGGTGACTAGTCAGGGCGGGGAGCTGTTTTTT. Its translation: CASRVTSQGGELFF. This chain connects TRBV6-5 to TRBJ2-2; tentative D call: TRBD2 (6 bases). CDR3 length: 14 residues. CDR1 and CDR2 (germline): MNHEY, SVGAGI. Trimming shortened V by 6 bases and J by 7 bases, and 15 bases separated the two germline ends.

V usage is TRBV29-1 and J usage is TRBJ2-1; 13 bases map to TRBD2. V trimming: 1 base; J trimming: 0 bases; junction bases outside the gene matches: 0. The V gene's germline CDR1 is SQVTM and CDR2 ANQGSEA. The CDR3 totals 16 residues. The DNA of the CDR3 is TGCAGCGTTGAAGGGACTAGCGGGAGCTCCTACAATGAGCAGTTCTTC. The encoded protein is CSVEGTSGSSYNEQFF.

The rearrangement uses TRBV4-2 and TRBJ1-1; D not certain. Germline-derived CDR1 and CDR2 are LGHNA and YNFKEQ. There are 12 residues in the CDR3. Trimming took 6 bases from V and 1 from J, leaving 6 bases between them. The CDR3, as DNA: TGTGCCAGCAGTCTAGGGAACACTGAAGCTTTCTTT. It encodes CASSLGNTEAFF.

The gene calls are TRBV5-1 and TRBJ2-7; D possibly uses TRBD1 or TRBD2 (5 bases each). Germline CDR1 and CDR2: SGHRS and YFSETQ. Trimming left V 4 bases short and J 5 bases short, with 22 bases between. The length of the CDR3 is 16 residues. The CDR3 reads CASSPRGSGIAHEQYF. The CDR3 region has the DNA TGCGCCAGCAGCCCGAGAGGGTCAGGGATCGCGCACGAGCAGTACTTC.

This chain uses TRBV28 with TRBJ2-3, with D possibly matching TRBD1 (5 bases). V lost 2 bases and J lost 1, with 16 bases in between. This CDR3 is built from 17 residues. CDR1 is MDHEN, CDR2 SYDVKM, per germline. CDR3 protein: CASSLVWGFGGTDTQYF. CDR3 sequence (DNA): TGTGCCAGCAGTTTAGTCTGGGGCTTTGGTGGCACAGATACGCAGTATTTT.

The J gene is TRBJ1-3, the V gene TRBV18, with D perhaps TRBD1 (6 bases). CDR1 is KGHSH, CDR2 LQKENI, per germline. V was cut by 3 bases and J by 3 bases, with 6 bases left in between. This CDR3 is built from 13 residues. The CDR3 reads CASSPDSGNTIYF. DNA of the CDR3: TGTGCCAGCTCACCGGACAGTGGAAACACCATATATTTT. Filled out from reference TRBV18 and TRBJ1-3, the complete variable domain reads NAGVMQNPRHLVRRRGQEARLRCSPMKGHSHVYWYRQLPEEGLKFMVYLQKENIIDESGMPKERFSAEFPKEGPSILRIQQVVRGDSAAYFCASSPDSGNTIYFGEGSWLTVV.

This clone was picked up one time. V and J are TRBV12-3 or TRBV12-4 and TRBJ2-1; D not resolved. V was pared by 7 bases and J by 6 bases, with 10 bases between. The CDR3 is made up of 12 amino acids. CDR3: CASTARVNEQFF. The CDR3, as DNA: TGTGCCAGCACAGCTAGGGTCAATGAGCAGTTCTTC.

This clone has a handful of counts. The chain uses TRBV28 and TRBJ2-7; D unresolved. The ends were cut back, 2 bases at V and 1 base at J, with 15 bases in the middle. Per the germline V gene, CDR1 is MDHEN and CDR2 is SYDVKM. This CDR3 region has 16 residues. Here the CDR3 reads CASSLGSTSVSYEQYV. CDR3 coding DNA: TGTGCCAGCAGTTTAGGGTCTACCTCTGTATCCTACGAGCAGTACGTC.

V gene TRBV11-3 combines with J gene TRBJ2-7; 7 bases align to TRBD2. V lost 4 bases and J lost 4; bases outside the gene matches: 10. This CDR3 region has 15 residues. Germline CDR1 is SGHNT and CDR2 is YENEEA. CDR3 sequence (DNA): TGTGCCAGCAGCTCCCAAGCGGGGACCTTTTACGAGCAGTACTTC. Its translation is CASSSQAGTFYEQYF.